These 5 T cell receptor beta chains were all obtained from the same sample, sequenced in a study of T cells in Graves' hyperthyroidism and ophthalmopathy. The TCR beta CDR3 regions underwent amplification using RNA transcripts as the source. HTBI primers drove first-round RT-PCR of the TCR CDR3. One entry per CDR3 protein, called by TCRdb with MiXCR from the multiplex PCR reads. The repertoire consists of about 700,000 distinct CDR3 sequences, with around 15% occurring once and the leading ten covering approximately 10%. Sequences were obtained from blood. The receptors shown here come from a woman between 18 and 29 years old with Graves' hyperthyroidism.

This clonotype was detected ten times or more. The V gene is TRBV28, the J gene TRBJ1-2, with D hard to call. Trimming shortened V by 4 bases and J by 5 bases, and 11 bases separated the two germline ends. CDR3 length equals 13 residues. The germline gives CDR1 MDHEN, CDR2 SYDVKM. The CDR3 is CASSSGEYYGYTF. The CDR3 bases are TGTGCCAGCAGTTCTGGGGAATATTATGGCTACACCTTC.

This clonotype has at least ten counts. This chain links TRBV13 with TRBJ2-5; 9 bases fit TRBD2. From germline, CDR1 is PRHDT and CDR2 FYEKMQ (reference sequence). Unmatched junction bases numbered 5, after V lost 3 bases and J lost 6 bases. This CDR3 has 14 residues. The CDR3 region is CASSLGLARQTQYF. The DNA for the CDR3 is TGTGCCAGCAGCTTGGGACTAGCTAGACAGACCCAGTACTTC.

This chain uses TRBV4-2 with TRBJ1-2, with D maybe TRBD1 (5 bases). V was pared by 1 base and J by 6 bases, with 15 bases between. CDR1 is LGHNA and CDR2 is YNFKEQ in the germline V gene. The CDR3 sequence is 15 residues long. The CDR3 loop is CASSQATVGKDGYTF. The DNA of the CDR3 is TGTGCCAGCAGCCAAGCGACAGTCGGAAAGGATGGCTACACCTTC.

In this sample, this clonotype turned up many times. This chain uses TRBV20-1 with TRBJ2-7, with D uncertain. The CDR3 contains 13 residues. Germline loops: CDR1 DFQATT, CDR2 SNEGSKA (reference sequence). V was pared by 0 bases and J by 7 bases, with 13 bases between. The CDR3 sequence: CSAREQGYDEQYF. Written as DNA, the CDR3 is TGCAGTGCTAGAGAGCAAGGGTATGATGAGCAGTACTTC.

This clonotype was detected a few times. The chain carries TRBV6-4 and TRBJ2-1; 11 bases agree with TRBD2. J gave up 9 bases and V 3 bases, and 4 bases lay outside the gene matches. This CDR3 is 14 amino acids long. CDR1 MRHNA and CDR2 SNTAGT come from the germline V gene. CDR3 nucleotides: TGTGCCAGCAGTGAACTAGCGGGAGTGGGTGAGCAGTTCTTC. Its protein is CASSELAGVGEQFF.